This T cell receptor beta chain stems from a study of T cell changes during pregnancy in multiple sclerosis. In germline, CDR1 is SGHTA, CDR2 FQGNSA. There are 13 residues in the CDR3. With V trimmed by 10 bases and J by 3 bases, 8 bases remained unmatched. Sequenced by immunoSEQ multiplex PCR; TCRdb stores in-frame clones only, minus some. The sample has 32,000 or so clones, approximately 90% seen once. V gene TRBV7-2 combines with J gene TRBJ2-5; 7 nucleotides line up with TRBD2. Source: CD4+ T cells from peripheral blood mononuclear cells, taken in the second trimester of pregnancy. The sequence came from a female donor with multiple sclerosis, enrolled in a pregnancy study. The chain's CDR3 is CATRPRGEETQYF. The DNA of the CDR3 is TGTGCCACCAGACCCCGGGGGGAAGAGACCCAGTACTTC.